Each of the 30 T cell receptor beta chains below was sequenced from the same sample in a study of blood T cell repertoires in COVID-19. Using immunoSEQ multiplex PCR, the repertoire was profiled, and TCRdb retains in-frame clones only, with some absent. Here the sample spans roughly 250,000 clones, approximately 90% being singletons. Sequenced input: peripheral blood. The receptors come from a young man with acute or convalescent COVID-19.

J is TRBJ1-4 and V is TRBV5-5, with 7 bases that match TRBD1. Trimming cost V 4 bases and J 4 bases; bases outside gene matches: 7. The CDR3 has 15 residues. CDR1 SGHKS and CDR2 YYEKEE come from the germline V gene (reference sequence). DNA of the CDR3: TGTGCCAGCAGCGTAACAGGGGTCTTTAATGAAAAACTGTTTTTT. Translation gives CASSVTGVFNEKLFF.

The chain uses TRBV27 and TRBJ2-2; weak D call: TRBD1 (6 bases). The V gene's germline CDR1 is MNHEY and CDR2 SMNVEV (reference sequence). The CDR3 has 15 residues. Trimming took off 3 bases at V and 5 bases at J, with 13 bases between the two ends. CDR3 residues: CASSFLKGVTGELFF. The CDR3 DNA reads as TGTGCCAGCAGTTTTTTGAAGGGGGTAACCGGGGAGCTGTTTTTT.

V usage is TRBV5-8 and J usage is TRBJ2-5; the D gene is possibly TRBD2 (5 bases). This CDR3 has 12 residues. Per germline, CDR1 SGHTS and CDR2 YDEGEE. The germline V and J ends were trimmed by 1 base and 7 bases, with 8 bases remaining between them. CDR3 loop: CASSLSGRTQYF. The DNA of the CDR3 is TGTGCCAGCAGCTTGAGCGGTCGGACCCAGTACTTC.

V gene TRBV28 combines with J gene TRBJ1-6, with 9 bases aligning to TRBD1. Unmatched junction bases numbered 5, after V lost 2 bases and J lost 9 bases. Germline V gene lookup returns CDR1 MDHEN and CDR2 SYDVKM. The CDR3 extends over 15 amino acids. CDR3 nucleotide sequence: TGTGCCAGCAGTTTAGCGGACAGGGGCGGTTCACCCCTCCACTTT. Its translation: CASSLADRGGSPLHF.

The V call is TRBV6-1, the J call TRBJ1-6; possible D gene TRBD1, 5 bases. Germline lookup yields CDR1 MNHNS and CDR2 SASEGT. With 2 bases removed from V and 11 bases from J, the gap between germline ends came to 10 bases. The CDR3 is 13 amino acids. In DNA, the CDR3 is TGTGCCAGCAGTGAAATGCAGGGTACACCCCTCCACTTT. Translating gives CASSEMQGTPLHF.

This rearrangement joins TRBV19 to TRBJ2-7; a possible D gene is TRBD1 (6 bases). V was trimmed by 4 bases and J by 6 bases, leaving 16 bases between them. The CDR3 has 14 residues. Germline loops: CDR1 LNHDA, CDR2 SQIVND (reference sequence). The DNA of the CDR3 is TGTGCCAGTAGTACGGCCGGGGCCAGGGGCGAGCAGTACTTC. Translating it yields CASSTAGARGEQYF. The full variable domain, in which reference TRBV19 and TRBJ2-7 provide the parts outside the CDR3, is DGGITQSPKYLFRKEGQNVTLSCEQNLNHDAMYWYRQDPGQGLRLIYYSQIVNDFQKGDIAEGYSVSREKKESFPLTVTSAQKNPTAFYLCASSTAGARGEQYFGPGTRLTVT.

This chain joins TRBV11-2 and TRBJ2-1, with 8 bases that match TRBD1. V shed 3 bases, J shed 3 bases, and the junction held 4 bases outside the gene matches. Germline-derived CDR1 and CDR2 are SGHAT and FQNNGV. CDR3 length: 15 residues. The CDR3 nucleotides are TGTGCCAGCAGCTTGACCGGGACAGGCTACAATGAGCAGTTCTTC. The encoded protein is CASSLTGTGYNEQFF.

CDR3 residues: CASSQDPGGQETQYF. In DNA, the CDR3 is TGTGCCAGCAGCCAAGATCCCGGGGGACAAGAGACCCAGTACTTC. The chain employs TRBV4-2 and TRBJ2-5; tentatively, D is TRBD2 (6 bases). The germline CDR1 and CDR2 sequences are LGHNA and YNFKEQ. The V end was cut by 0 bases, the J end by 2 bases, with 10 bases between. CDR3 length equals 15 residues.

Only a few counts were recorded for this clone. The chain links TRBV15 to TRBJ1-2, with D maybe TRBD1 (6 bases). Per germline, CDR1 LNHNV and CDR2 YYDKDF (reference sequence). The CDR3 loop spans 16 amino acids. The ends were cut back, 3 bases at V and 4 bases at J, with 18 bases in the middle. This CDR3 reads CATSSRTVAKSYGYTF. As DNA, the CDR3 is TGTGCCACCAGCAGTCGGACAGTCGCTAAGAGCTATGGCTACACCTTC. Filled out from reference TRBV15 and TRBJ1-2, the complete variable domain reads DAMVIQNPRYQVTQFGKPVTLSCSQTLNHNVMYWYQQKSSQAPKLLFHYYDKDFNNEADTPDNFQSRRPNTSFCFLDIRSPGLGDTAMYLCATSSRTVAKSYGYTFGSGTRLTVV.

The chain combines TRBV9 with TRBJ2-7; no definite D call. CDR3 length: 15 amino acids. Germline CDR1 reads SGDLS; CDR2 reads YYNGEE. Trimming removed 1 base from V and 0 bases from J, with 11 bases in between. CDR3 protein: CASSVSGTYSYEQYF. The CDR3 region has the DNA TGTGCCAGCAGCGTATCAGGAACCTACTCCTACGAGCAGTACTTC.

The chain is built from TRBV29-1 and TRBJ1-2, with D perhaps TRBD1 (5 bases). The CDR3 contains 14 residues. Germline V CDR1 and CDR2: SQVTM, ANQGSEA. Trimming removed 5 bases from V and 0 bases from J, with 13 bases in between. The CDR3 DNA reads as TGCAGCGTTCAGGGAGGGGACGCTAACTATGGCTACACCTTC. This codes for CSVQGGDANYGYTF.

The chain joins TRBV7-3 to TRBJ2-2; D call uncertain. V was clipped by 5 bases and J by 6 bases, with 10 bases between them. Germline CDR1 reads SGHTA; CDR2 reads FQGTGA. The CDR3 length is 13 residues. CDR3 in amino acids: CASSPPRAGELFF. The CDR3, as DNA: TGTGCCAGCAGCCCTCCTCGGGCCGGGGAGCTGTTTTTT.

The J gene is TRBJ1-4, the V gene TRBV28; no definite D call. The ends were cut back, 5 bases at V and 8 bases at J, with 21 bases in the middle. The germline V gene has CDR1 MDHEN and CDR2 SYDVKM. This CDR3 region has 16 residues. In DNA, the CDR3 is TGTGCCAGCAGTCGCTCTACCGGACGGGGTTGGGAAAAACTGTTTTTT. It codes for CASSRSTGRGWEKLFF.

This clone has just a few counts. The chain recombines TRBV11-3 with TRBJ2-1, with 9 bases lining up with TRBD1. The CDR3 totals 16 residues. Germline lookup yields CDR1 SGHNT and CDR2 YENEEA. Trimming took 5 bases from V and 0 from J; bases not matched to a gene: 5. In DNA form, the CDR3 reads TGTGCCAGCAGCCACAGGGGGCATAGCTCCTACAATGAGCAGTTCTTC. Protein sequence: CASSHRGHSSYNEQFF.

The chain uses TRBV2 and TRBJ1-6; 8 bases are shared with TRBD1. This CDR3 has 16 residues. Germline values: CDR1 SNHLY, CDR2 FYNNEI. V lost 6 bases, J lost 10 bases, and 14 bases stayed unmatched. The CDR3 DNA sequence: TGTGCCAGCAGCCTTCAGGGGGCGCGAAGAGAGTCACCCCTCCACTTT. Translated, it gives CASSLQGARRESPLHF.

The rearrangement uses TRBV7-9 and TRBJ2-7; D perhaps matches TRBD1 (6 bases). Between the trimmed V and J ends, which lost 0 bases and 7 bases, there was a span of 13 bases. The CDR3 extends over 14 amino acids. CDR1 is SEHNR and CDR2 is FQNEAQ in the germline V gene (reference sequence). The CDR3 spells CASSLASRGSEQYF. The CDR3 DNA follows: TGTGCCAGCAGCTTAGCATCCAGGGGTAGTGAGCAGTACTTC.

The sample holds one count of this clone. The chain links TRBV18 to TRBJ2-1, with a possible D match to TRBD1 (6 bases). Germline V gene sequence: CDR1 KGHSH, CDR2 LQKENI. The V gene lost 4 bases and the J gene lost 4 bases, with 8 bases spanning the gap. The CDR3 has 13 amino acids. This CDR3 reads CASSRQDYNEQFF. CDR3 sequence (DNA): TGTGCCAGCTCACGACAGGATTACAATGAGCAGTTCTTC.

This sequence joins TRBV6-5 and TRBJ1-1, with D hard to call. This CDR3 spans 13 amino acids. Trimming took 6 bases from V and 1 from J, leaving 9 bases between them. Germline assignment: CDR1 MNHEY and CDR2 SVGAGI. The CDR3 loop is CASRINRNTEAFF. The CDR3 bases are TGTGCCAGCAGAATAAACAGGAACACTGAAGCTTTCTTT.

This chain links TRBV5-1 with TRBJ1-6; 12 nucleotides align to TRBD1. The CDR3 consists of 16 residues. Germline CDR1 SGHRS, CDR2 YFSETQ. J gave up 8 bases and V 0 bases, and 3 bases lay outside the gene matches. As DNA, the CDR3 is TGCGCCAGCAGCTTGGTGGGACAGGGGGCTTATTCACCCCTCCACTTT. It encodes CASSLVGQGAYSPLHF.

Only one count was recorded for this clone. The V gene is TRBV30, the J gene TRBJ1-6, with 9 bases lining up with TRBD1. CDR3 length equals 15 residues. V trimming: 2 bases; J trimming: 8 bases; junction bases outside the gene matches: 7. The germline V gene has CDR1 GTSNPN and CDR2 SVGIG (reference sequence). Written as DNA, the CDR3 is TGTGCCTGGAGTATTGGACAGGGGTGGGATTCACCCCTCCACTTT. Translating gives CAWSIGQGWDSPLHF. Full variable domain (missing parts from reference TRBV30 and TRBJ1-6): SQTIHQWPATLVQPVGSPLSLECTVEGTSNPNLYWYRQAAGRGLQLLFYSVGIGQISSEVPQNLSASRPQDRQFILSSKKLLLSDSGFYLCAWSIGQGWDSPLHFGNGTRLTVT.

The chain uses TRBV6-5 and TRBJ1-2, with D tentatively TRBD1 (6 bases). Per the germline V gene, CDR1 is MNHEY and CDR2 is SVGAGI. V dropped 2 bases and J dropped 4 bases, with 8 bases sitting between them. The CDR3 has 13 amino acids. The CDR3 spells CASSYEGGYGYTF. The CDR3 DNA follows: TGTGCCAGCAGTTACGAAGGGGGCTATGGCTACACCTTC.

The chain uses TRBV5-1 and TRBJ2-3; D is perhaps TRBD1 (6 bases). Germline CDR1 and CDR2: SGHRS and YFSETQ. CDR3 length: 16 residues. V lost 2 bases to trimming and J lost 3 bases, with 16 bases between them. The CDR3 bases are TGCGCCAGCAGCTTCCTAGGAGTGGGGGCGACAGATACGCAGTATTTT. It yields the protein CASSFLGVGATDTQYF.

The chain joins TRBV6-1 to TRBJ1-5; unclear D gene. The length of the CDR3 is 17 residues. Germline V lookup: CDR1 MNHNS, CDR2 SASEGT. Trimming shortened V by 2 bases and J by 0 bases, and 14 bases separated the two germline ends. The CDR3 is CASSEIRSRYSNQPQHF. The DNA of the CDR3 is TGTGCCAGCAGTGAAATAAGGAGTCGGTATAGCAATCAGCCCCAGCATTTT.

The chain uses TRBV28 and TRBJ1-5; 7 bases align to TRBD1. CDR3 length equals 13 residues. After removal of 7 bases from V and 4 bases from J, the junction contained 4 bases not matched to a gene. Germline CDR1 MDHEN, CDR2 SYDVKM. CDR3: CASTTGINQPQHF. In nucleotides, the CDR3 is TGTGCCAGCACGACAGGGATTAATCAGCCCCAGCATTTT.

The CDR3 is CARMEGRGFIGGYTF. CDR3 coding DNA: TGTGCCCGGATGGAAGGTCGGGGGTTTATAGGGGGCTACACCTTC. The V gene is TRBV30, the J gene TRBJ1-2; a possible D gene is TRBD1 (5 bases). Germline CDR1 is GTSNPN and CDR2 is SVGIG (reference sequence). The CDR3 has 15 amino acids. V lost 8 bases, J lost 8 bases, and 27 bases lay in between.

The chain has TRBV7-9 and TRBJ2-1; D is undetermined. Trimming removed 5 bases at V and 8 bases at J, with 16 bases between. In germline, CDR1 is SEHNR, CDR2 FQNEAQ (reference sequence). The CDR3 extends over 14 amino acids. CDR3 amino acids: CASSLSSLVDEQFF. The CDR3 region has the DNA TGTGCCAGCAGCCTCAGTAGCCTGGTGGATGAGCAGTTCTTC.

The genes are TRBV6-5 and TRBJ1-5; 7 bases are shared with TRBD1. The CDR3 covers 15 residues. In germline, CDR1 is MNHEY, CDR2 SVGAGI. V was clipped by 7 bases and J by 0 bases; unmatched bases: 6. This CDR3 is CASKTGPYSNQPQHF. The CDR3 nucleotides are TGTGCCAGCAAGACAGGGCCCTATAGCAATCAGCCCCAGCATTTT.

This clone appeared a single time. V is TRBV6-1 and J is TRBJ1-1; the match to TRBD1 covers 7 bases. Trimming removed 3 bases from V and 6 bases from J; junction bases left unmatched: 10. Germline assignment: CDR1 MNHNS and CDR2 SASEGT. The CDR3 contains 15 residues. The DNA of the CDR3 is TGTGCCAGCAGTGAGACCGACAGGGCATGGGCTGAAGCTTTCTTT. It yields the protein CASSETDRAWAEAFF.

The CDR3 DNA reads TGTGCCAGCAGTCAAATCGACAGGGAGCAGTTCTTC. Amino acid sequence: CASSQIDREQFF. V usage is TRBV28 and J usage is TRBJ2-1, with D perhaps TRBD1 (6 bases). The CDR3 runs to 12 residues. With 5 bases removed from V and 10 bases from J, the gap between germline ends came to 12 bases. Germline V lookup: CDR1 MDHEN, CDR2 SYDVKM. Full variable domain (remainder filled in from reference TRBV28 and TRBJ2-1): DVKVTQSSRYLVKRTGEKVFLECVQDMDHENMFWYRQDPGLGLRLIYFSYDVKMKEKGDIPEGYSVSREKKERFSLILESASTNQTSMYLCASSQIDREQFFGPGTRLTVL.

The rearrangement joins TRBV5-6 to TRBJ2-7; D not certain. V was trimmed by 1 base and J by 6 bases, leaving 20 bases between them. The CDR3 is 16 amino acids. The germline CDR1 and CDR2 sequences are SGHDT and YYEEEE. CDR3 in DNA: TGTGCCAGCAGCTTGATTGGCCTTCCTAGGTTTTCCGAGCAGTACTTC. Protein product: CASSLIGLPRFSEQYF.